Listed here are 7 T cell receptor beta chains from one sample, sequenced in a study of shared clonotypes between healthy human individuals. The naive CD8 subset, CD45RO-negative cells positively selected for CCR7, excluded terminally differentiated effector memory CD45RA+ cells. Profiling relied on immunoSEQ multiplex PCR, and the TCRdb table lists in-frame clones only, not all of them. The repertoire holds about 2 million clones, with just under 95% as singletons. Specimen: naive CD8+ T cells sorted from blood. The receptors originated from a young man in good health.

The chain couples TRBV15 to TRBJ2-2; no reliable D call. V lost 7 bases and J 6 bases, leaving 15 bases between the germline ends. CDR3 length: 14 amino acids. CDR1 and CDR2 from the germline V gene are LNHNV and YYDKDF (reference sequence). The CDR3 loop is CATNDPLYAGELFF. The CDR3 coding sequence is TGTGCCACCAACGATCCTCTCTACGCCGGGGAGCTGTTTTTT.

The genes are TRBV4-1 and TRBJ2-5, with TRBD1 as a possible D gene (6 bases). Trimming stripped 0 bases from V and 2 bases from J, with 13 bases between. CDR1 and CDR2 (germline): MGHRA, YSYEKL. The CDR3 contains 16 residues. The CDR3 DNA reads TGCGCCAGCAGCCAAGATGAAGGGGGAGAGCAAGAGACCCAGTACTTC. Translation gives CASSQDEGGEQETQYF.

The chain has TRBV11-1 and TRBJ2-5; 9 nucleotides line up with TRBD2. The trim removed 3 bases at V and 0 bases at J, leaving 2 bases unmatched. Per the germline V gene, CDR1 is SGHAT and CDR2 is FQDESV (reference sequence). The length of the CDR3 is 15 residues. CDR3 in DNA: TGTGCCAGCAGCTTGGTAGCGGGGGACCAAGAGACCCAGTACTTC. This gives the protein CASSLVAGDQETQYF.

The sample holds one count of this clone. Other DNA sequences of this sample code for an identical CDR3. The CDR3 spells CASSLSGYEQYF. The CDR3 bases are TGTGCCAGCAGTTTATCCGGTTACGAGCAGTACTTC. The gene calls are TRBV27 and TRBJ2-7; no firm D call. This CDR3 has 12 residues. Germline assignment: CDR1 MNHEY and CDR2 SMNVEV (reference sequence). Trimming left V 0 bases short and J 4 bases short, with 4 bases between.

The chain employs TRBV6-5 and TRBJ1-1; D remains unclear. This CDR3 contains 13 residues. Trimming shortened V by 0 bases and J by 4 bases, and 6 bases separated the two germline ends. Germline assignment: CDR1 MNHEY and CDR2 SVGAGI. CDR3 DNA: TGTGCCAGCAGTTACTCAAGGTCCACTGAAGCTTTCTTT. Translated, it gives CASSYSRSTEAFF.

The genes are TRBV5-1 and TRBJ1-2; no reliable D call. The V gene lost 5 bases and the J gene lost 1 base, with 15 bases spanning the gap. The germline gives CDR1 SGHRS, CDR2 YFSETQ. The CDR3 is made up of 15 amino acids. The CDR3 sequence is CASRIDLGSNYGYTF. DNA of the CDR3: TGCGCCAGCAGGATCGACCTGGGGAGTAACTATGGCTACACCTTC.

Turning to this clone: In the same sample, other DNA sequences code for this CDR3. This chain uses TRBV4-1 with TRBJ2-7; D is ambiguous. V was shortened by 2 bases and J by 3 bases, with 8 bases between the two germline ends. CDR3 size: 13 residues. Looked up from germline, CDR1 is MGHRA and CDR2 is YSYEKL. Here the CDR3 DNA reads TGCGCCAGCAGCCAATCTGGAGACTACGAGCAGTACTTC. It codes for CASSQSGDYEQYF.